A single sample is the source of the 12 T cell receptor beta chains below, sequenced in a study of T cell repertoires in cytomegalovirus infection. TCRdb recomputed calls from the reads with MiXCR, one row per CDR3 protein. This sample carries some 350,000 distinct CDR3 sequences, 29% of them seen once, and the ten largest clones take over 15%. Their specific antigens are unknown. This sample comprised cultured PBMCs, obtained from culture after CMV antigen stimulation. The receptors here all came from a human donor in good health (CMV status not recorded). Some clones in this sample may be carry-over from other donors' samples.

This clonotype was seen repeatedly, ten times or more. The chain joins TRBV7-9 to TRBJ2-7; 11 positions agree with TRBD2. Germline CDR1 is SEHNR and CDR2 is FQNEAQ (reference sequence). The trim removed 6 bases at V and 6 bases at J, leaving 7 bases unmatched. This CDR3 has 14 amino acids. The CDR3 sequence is CASRFTSGRAEQYF. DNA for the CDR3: TGTGCCAGCAGATTCACTAGCGGGAGAGCCGAGCAGTACTTC.

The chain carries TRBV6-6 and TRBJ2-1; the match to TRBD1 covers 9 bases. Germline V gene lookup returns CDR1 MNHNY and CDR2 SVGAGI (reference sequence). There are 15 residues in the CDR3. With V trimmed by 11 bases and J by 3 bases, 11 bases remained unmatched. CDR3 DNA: TGTGCCGGGGGGGGTCCGGGACAGGGCTACAATGAGCAGTTCTTC. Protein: CAGGGPGQGYNEQFF.

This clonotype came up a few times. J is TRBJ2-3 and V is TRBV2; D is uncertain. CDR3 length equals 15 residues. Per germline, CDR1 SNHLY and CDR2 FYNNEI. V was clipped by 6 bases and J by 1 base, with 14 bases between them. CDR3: CASSLDPSGTDTQYF. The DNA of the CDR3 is TGTGCCAGCAGCTTAGACCCGTCGGGCACAGATACGCAGTATTTT.

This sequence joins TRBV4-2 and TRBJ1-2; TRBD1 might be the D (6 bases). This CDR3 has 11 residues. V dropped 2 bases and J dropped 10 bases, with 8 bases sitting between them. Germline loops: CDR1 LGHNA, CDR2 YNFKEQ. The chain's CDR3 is CASSQYRDYTF. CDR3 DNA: TGTGCCAGCAGCCAATACAGGGACTACACCTTC.

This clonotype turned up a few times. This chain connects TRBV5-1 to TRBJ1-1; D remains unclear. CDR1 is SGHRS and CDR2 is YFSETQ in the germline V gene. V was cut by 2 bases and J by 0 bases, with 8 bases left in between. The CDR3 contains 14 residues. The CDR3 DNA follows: TGCGCCAGCAGCTTCCAACAGTTGAACACTGAAGCTTTCTTT. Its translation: CASSFQQLNTEAFF. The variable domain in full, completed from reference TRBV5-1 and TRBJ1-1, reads KAGVTQTPRYLIKTRGQQVTLSCSPISGHRSVSWYQQTPGQGLQFLFEYFSETQRNKGNFPGRFSGRQFSNSRSEMNVSTLELGDSALYLCASSFQQLNTEAFFGQGTRLTVV.

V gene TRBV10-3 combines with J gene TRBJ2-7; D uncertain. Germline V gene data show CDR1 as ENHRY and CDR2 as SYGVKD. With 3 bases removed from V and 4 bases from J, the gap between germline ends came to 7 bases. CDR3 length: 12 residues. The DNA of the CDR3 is TGTGCCATCAGTGATGAAGGATACGAGCAGTACTTC. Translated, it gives CAISDEGYEQYF.

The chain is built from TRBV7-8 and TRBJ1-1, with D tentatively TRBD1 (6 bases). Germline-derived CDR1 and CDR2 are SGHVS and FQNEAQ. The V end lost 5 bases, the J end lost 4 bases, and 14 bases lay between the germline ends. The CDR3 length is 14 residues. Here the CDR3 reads CASSMMRDTTEAFF. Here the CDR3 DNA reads TGTGCCAGCAGCATGATGAGGGACACCACTGAAGCTTTCTTT.

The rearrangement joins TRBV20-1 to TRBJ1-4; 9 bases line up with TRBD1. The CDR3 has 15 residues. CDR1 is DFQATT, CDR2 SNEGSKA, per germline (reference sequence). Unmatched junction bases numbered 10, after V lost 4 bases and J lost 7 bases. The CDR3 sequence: CSATQGAGAVEKLFF. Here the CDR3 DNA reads TGCAGTGCTACACAGGGGGCAGGAGCTGTTGAAAAACTGTTTTTT.

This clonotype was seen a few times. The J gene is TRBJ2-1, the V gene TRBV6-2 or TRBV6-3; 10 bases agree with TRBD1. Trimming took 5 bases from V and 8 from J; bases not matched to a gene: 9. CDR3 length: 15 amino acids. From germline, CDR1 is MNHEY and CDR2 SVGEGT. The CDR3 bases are TGTGCCAGCAGTGCCACGTCCGGGACAGGGGATGAGCAGTTCTTC. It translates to CASSATSGTGDEQFF.

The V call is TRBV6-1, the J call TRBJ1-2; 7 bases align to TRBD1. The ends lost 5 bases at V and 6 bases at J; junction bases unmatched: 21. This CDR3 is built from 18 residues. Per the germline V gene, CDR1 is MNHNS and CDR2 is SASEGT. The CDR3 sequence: CASSSLIGQERSLDGYTF. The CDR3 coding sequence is TGTGCCAGCAGTTCCCTAATCGGACAGGAGAGGAGTTTGGATGGCTACACCTTC.

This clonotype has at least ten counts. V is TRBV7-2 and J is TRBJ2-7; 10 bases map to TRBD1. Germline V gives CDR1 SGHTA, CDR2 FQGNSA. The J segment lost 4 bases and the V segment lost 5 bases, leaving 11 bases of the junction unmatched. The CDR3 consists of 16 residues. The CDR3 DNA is TGTGCCAGCAGCCGTTCCGGGACAGGGGCCAATTACGAGCAGTACTTC. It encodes CASSRSGTGANYEQYF.

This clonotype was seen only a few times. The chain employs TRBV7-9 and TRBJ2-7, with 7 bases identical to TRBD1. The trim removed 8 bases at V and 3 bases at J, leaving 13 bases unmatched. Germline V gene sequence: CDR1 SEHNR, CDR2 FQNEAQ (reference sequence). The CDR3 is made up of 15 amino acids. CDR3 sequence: CASADQQGRNYEQYF. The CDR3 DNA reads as TGTGCCAGCGCCGACCAACAGGGGCGGAACTACGAGCAGTACTTC. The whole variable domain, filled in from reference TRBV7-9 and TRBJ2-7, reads DTGVSQNPRHKITKRGQNVTFRCDPISEHNRLYWYRQTLGQGPEFLTYFQNEAQLEKSRLLSDRFSAERPKGSFSTLEIQRTEQGDSAMYLCASADQQGRNYEQYFGPGTRLTVT.